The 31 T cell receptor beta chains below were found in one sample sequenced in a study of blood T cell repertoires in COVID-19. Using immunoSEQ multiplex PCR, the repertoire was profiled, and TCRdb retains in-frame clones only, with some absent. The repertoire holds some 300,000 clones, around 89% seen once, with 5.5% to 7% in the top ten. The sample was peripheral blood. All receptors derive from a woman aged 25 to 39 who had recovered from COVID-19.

The CDR3 bases are TGTGCCAGTAGTATTCGGACTACAGGCACCGGGGAGCTGTTTTTT. It translates to CASSIRTTGTGELFF. J is TRBJ2-2 and V is TRBV19, with a tentative D call TRBD2 (6 bases). The CDR3 consists of 15 residues. The germline V gene has CDR1 LNHDA and CDR2 SQIVND (reference sequence). The V gene lost 3 bases and the J gene lost 4 bases, with 12 bases spanning the gap.

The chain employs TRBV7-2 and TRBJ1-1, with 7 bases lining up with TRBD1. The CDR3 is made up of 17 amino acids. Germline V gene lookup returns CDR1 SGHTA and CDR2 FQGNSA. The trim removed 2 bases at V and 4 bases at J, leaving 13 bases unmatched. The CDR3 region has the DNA TGTGCCAGCAGCTTAACGGCAACAGGGGAGTGGGGCACTGAAGCTTTCTTT. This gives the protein CASSLTATGEWGTEAFF.

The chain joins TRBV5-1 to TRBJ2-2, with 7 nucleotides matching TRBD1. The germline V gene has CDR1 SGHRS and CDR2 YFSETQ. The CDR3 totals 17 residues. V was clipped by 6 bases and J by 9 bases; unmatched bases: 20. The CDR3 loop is CASTSPSTGLPNRELFF. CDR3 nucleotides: TGCGCCAGCACATCTCCCTCGACAGGGCTTCCCAACCGGGAGCTGTTTTTT.

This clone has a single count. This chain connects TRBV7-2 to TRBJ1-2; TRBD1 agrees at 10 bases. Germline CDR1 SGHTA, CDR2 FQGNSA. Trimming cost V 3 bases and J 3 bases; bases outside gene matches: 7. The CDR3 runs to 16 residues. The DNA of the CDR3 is TGTGCCAGCAGCTTCAGACAGGGGGCTAAGGACTATGGCTACACCTTC. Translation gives CASSFRQGAKDYGYTF.

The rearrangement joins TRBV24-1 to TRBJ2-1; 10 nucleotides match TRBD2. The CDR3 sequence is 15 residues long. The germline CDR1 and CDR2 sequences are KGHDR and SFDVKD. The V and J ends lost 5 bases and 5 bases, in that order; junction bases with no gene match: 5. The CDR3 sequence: CATSAVTSGHNEQFF. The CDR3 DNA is TGTGCCACCAGTGCGGTGACTAGCGGGCACAATGAGCAGTTCTTC.

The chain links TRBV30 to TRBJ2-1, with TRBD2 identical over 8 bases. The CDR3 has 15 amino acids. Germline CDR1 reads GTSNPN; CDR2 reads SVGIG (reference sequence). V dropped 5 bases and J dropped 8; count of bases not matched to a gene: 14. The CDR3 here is CAWARRPSGGDEQFF. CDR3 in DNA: TGTGCCTGGGCGAGACGCCCCAGCGGGGGCGATGAGCAGTTCTTC.

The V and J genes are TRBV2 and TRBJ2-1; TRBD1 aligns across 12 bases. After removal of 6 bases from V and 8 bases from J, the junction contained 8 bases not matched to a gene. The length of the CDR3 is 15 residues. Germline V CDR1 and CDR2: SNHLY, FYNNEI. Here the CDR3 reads CASRSTGTGGDEQFF. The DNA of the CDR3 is TGTGCCAGCAGATCTACCGGGACAGGGGGCGATGAGCAGTTCTTC.

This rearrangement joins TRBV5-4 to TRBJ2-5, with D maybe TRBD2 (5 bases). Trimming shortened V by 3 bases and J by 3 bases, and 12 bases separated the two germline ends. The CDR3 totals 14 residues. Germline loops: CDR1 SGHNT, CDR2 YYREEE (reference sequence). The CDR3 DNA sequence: TGTGCCAGCAGCTCGCGGACTGATGAAGAGACCCAGTACTTC. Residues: CASSSRTDEETQYF.

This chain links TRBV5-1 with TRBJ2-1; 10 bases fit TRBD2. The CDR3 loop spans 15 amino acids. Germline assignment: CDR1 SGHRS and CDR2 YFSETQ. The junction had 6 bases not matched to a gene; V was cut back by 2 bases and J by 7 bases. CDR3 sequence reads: CASSFSGGARNEQFF. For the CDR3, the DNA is TGCGCCAGCAGCTTCAGCGGGGGGGCCAGGAATGAGCAGTTCTTC.

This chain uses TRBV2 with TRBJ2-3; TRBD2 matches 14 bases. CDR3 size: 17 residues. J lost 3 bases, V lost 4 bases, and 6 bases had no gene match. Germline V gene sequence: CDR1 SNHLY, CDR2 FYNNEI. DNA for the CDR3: TGTGCCAGCAGTGGACTAGCGGGGGGGCCAGGTACAGATACGCAGTATTTT. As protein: CASSGLAGGPGTDTQYF.

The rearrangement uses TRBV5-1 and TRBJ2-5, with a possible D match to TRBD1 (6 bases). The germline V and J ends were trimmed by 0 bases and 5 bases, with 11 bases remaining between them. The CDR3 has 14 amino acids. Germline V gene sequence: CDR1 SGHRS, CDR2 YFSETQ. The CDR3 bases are TGCGCCAGCAGCTTGGTTGGGGGCCACGAGACCCAGTACTTC. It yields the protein CASSLVGGHETQYF.

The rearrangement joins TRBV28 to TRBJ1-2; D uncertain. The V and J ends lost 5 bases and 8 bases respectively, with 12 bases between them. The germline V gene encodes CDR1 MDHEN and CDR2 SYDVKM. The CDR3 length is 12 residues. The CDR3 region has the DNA TGTGCCAGCAGTCCCCCAGCGGGCGGCTACACCTTC. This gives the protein CASSPPAGGYTF.

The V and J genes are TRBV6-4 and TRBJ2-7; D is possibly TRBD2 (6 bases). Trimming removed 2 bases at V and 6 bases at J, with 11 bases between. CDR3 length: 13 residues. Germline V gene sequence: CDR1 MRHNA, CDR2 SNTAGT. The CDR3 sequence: CASSDVSGSEQYF. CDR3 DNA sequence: TGTGCCAGCAGTGACGTTTCCGGGAGCGAGCAGTACTTC.

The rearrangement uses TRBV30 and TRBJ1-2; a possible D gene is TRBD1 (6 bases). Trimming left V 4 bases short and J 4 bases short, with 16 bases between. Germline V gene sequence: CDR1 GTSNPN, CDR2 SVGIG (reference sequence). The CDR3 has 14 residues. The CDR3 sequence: CAWKTRTASYGYTF. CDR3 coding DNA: TGTGCCTGGAAAACCAGGACAGCGAGCTATGGCTACACCTTC.

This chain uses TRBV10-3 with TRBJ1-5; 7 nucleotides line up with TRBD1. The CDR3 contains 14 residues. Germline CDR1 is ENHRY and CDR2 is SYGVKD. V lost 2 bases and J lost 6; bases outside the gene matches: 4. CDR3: CAISETGDGQPQHF. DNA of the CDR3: TGTGCCATCAGTGAGACAGGGGACGGTCAGCCCCAGCATTTT.

The DNA of the CDR3 is TGTGCCTGGAGGTTACTAGGGACAGTGAACACTGAAGCTTTCTTT. Its translation: CAWRLLGTVNTEAFF. The genes are TRBV30 and TRBJ1-1; TRBD1 matches at 7 bases. Germline trimming cut 3 bases from V and 0 bases from J; bases unmatched to any gene: 7. Germline V lookup: CDR1 GTSNPN, CDR2 SVGIG (reference sequence). The CDR3 totals 15 residues. Filled out from reference TRBV30 and TRBJ1-1, the complete variable domain reads SQTIHQWPATLVQPVGSPLSLECTVEGTSNPNLYWYRQAAGRGLQLLFYSVGIGQISSEVPQNLSASRPQDRQFILSSKKLLLSDSGFYLCAWRLLGTVNTEAFFGQGTRLTVV.

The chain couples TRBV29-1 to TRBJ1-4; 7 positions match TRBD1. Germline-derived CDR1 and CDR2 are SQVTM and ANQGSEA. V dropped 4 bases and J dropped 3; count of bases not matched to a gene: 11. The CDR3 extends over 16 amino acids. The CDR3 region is CSVVSGTGVANEKLFF. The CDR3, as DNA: TGCAGCGTTGTATCCGGCACAGGGGTGGCTAATGAAAAACTGTTTTTT.

CDR3: CAATARQGDQPQHF. CDR3 sequence (DNA): TGTGCCGCTACAGCGAGGCAGGGGGACCAGCCCCAGCATTTT. The chain joins TRBV6-6 to TRBJ1-5, with 7 bases identical to TRBD1. V dropped 11 bases and J dropped 7; count of bases not matched to a gene: 14. The CDR3 is 14 residues long. Germline CDR1 is MNHNY and CDR2 is SVGAGI (reference sequence).

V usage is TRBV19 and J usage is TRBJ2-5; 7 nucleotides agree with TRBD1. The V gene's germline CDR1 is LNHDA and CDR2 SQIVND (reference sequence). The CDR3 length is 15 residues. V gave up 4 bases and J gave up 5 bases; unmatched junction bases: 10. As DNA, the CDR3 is TGTGCCAGTAGTACTGGCAGGGGGATCACGGAGACCCAGTACTTC. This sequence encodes CASSTGRGITETQYF.

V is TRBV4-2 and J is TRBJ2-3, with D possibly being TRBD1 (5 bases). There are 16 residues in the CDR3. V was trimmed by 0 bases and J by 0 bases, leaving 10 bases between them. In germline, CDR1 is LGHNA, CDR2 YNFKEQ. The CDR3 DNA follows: TGTGCCAGCAGCCAAGAGGGGCAGCCTAGCACAGATACGCAGTATTTT. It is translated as CASSQEGQPSTDTQYF.

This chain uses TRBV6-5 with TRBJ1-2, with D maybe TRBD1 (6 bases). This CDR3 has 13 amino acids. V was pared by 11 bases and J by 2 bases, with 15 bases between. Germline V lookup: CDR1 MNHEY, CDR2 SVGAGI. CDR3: CASRWGTNYGYTF. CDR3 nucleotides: TGTGCCTCCCGCTGGGGGACAAACTATGGCTACACCTTC.

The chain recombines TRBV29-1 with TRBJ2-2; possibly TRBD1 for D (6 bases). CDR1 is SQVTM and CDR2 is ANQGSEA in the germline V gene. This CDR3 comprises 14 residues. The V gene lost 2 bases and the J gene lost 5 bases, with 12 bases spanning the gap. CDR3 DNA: TGCAGCGTTGAAAAGGGGGTCAGGACCGGGGAGCTGTTTTTT. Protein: CSVEKGVRTGELFF.

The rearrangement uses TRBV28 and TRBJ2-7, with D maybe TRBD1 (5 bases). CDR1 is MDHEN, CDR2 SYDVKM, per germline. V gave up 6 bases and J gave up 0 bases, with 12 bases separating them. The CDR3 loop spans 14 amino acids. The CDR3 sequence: CASRADRYSYEQYF. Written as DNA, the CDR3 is TGTGCCAGCAGGGCCGACAGATACTCCTACGAGCAGTACTTC.

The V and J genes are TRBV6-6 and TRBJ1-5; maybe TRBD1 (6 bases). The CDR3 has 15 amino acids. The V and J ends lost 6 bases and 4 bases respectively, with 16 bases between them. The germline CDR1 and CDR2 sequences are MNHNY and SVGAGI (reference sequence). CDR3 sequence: CASSHRTEGNQPQHF. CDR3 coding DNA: TGTGCCAGCAGCCACCGGACAGAAGGGAATCAGCCCCAGCATTTT.

CDR3 amino acids: CASSEGTSGGGTDTQYF. The CDR3 nucleotides are TGTGCCAGCAGTGAAGGGACTAGCGGGGGGGGCACAGATACGCAGTATTTT. V is TRBV6-1 and J is TRBJ2-3, with 15 bases matching TRBD2. V lost 1 base, J lost 1 base, and 0 bases stayed unmatched. Germline-derived CDR1 and CDR2 are MNHNS and SASEGT. There are 17 residues in the CDR3.

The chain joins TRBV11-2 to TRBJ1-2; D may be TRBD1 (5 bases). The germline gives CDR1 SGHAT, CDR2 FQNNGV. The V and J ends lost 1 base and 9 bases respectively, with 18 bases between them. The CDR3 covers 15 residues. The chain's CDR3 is CASSLGAGPYESYTF. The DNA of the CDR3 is TGTGCCAGCAGCTTAGGGGCAGGGCCCTATGAAAGCTACACCTTC.

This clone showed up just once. In nucleotides, the CDR3 is TGTGCCAGCGTACAGGGAATGAACACTGAAGCTTTCTTT. It encodes CASVQGMNTEAFF. This chain uses TRBV28 with TRBJ1-1; possible D gene TRBD1, 6 bases. From germline, CDR1 is MDHEN and CDR2 SYDVKM. V gave up 8 bases and J gave up 0 bases, with 10 bases separating them. The CDR3 consists of 13 residues. Complete variable domain (other parts from reference TRBV28 and TRBJ1-1): DVKVTQSSRYLVKRTGEKVFLECVQDMDHENMFWYRQDPGLGLRLIYFSYDVKMKEKGDIPEGYSVSREKKERFSLILESASTNQTSMYLCASVQGMNTEAFFGQGTRLTVV.

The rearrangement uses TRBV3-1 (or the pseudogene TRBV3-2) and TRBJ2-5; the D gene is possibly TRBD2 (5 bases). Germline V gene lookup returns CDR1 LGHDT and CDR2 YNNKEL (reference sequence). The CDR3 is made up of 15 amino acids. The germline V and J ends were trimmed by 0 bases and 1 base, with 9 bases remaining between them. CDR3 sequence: CASSQDMDFQETQYF. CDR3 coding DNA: TGTGCCAGCAGCCAAGATATGGACTTCCAAGAGACCCAGTACTTC.

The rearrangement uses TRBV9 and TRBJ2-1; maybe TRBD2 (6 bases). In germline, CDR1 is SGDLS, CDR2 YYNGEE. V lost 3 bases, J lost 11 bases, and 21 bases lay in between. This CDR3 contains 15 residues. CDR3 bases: TGTGCCAGCAGCGCAATAGCCGGGACTTCTAACCAGCAGTTCTTC. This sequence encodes CASSAIAGTSNQQFF.

The CDR3: CASSRGSGYNEQFF. The DNA for the CDR3 is TGTGCCAGCAGCAGGGGTAGCGGGTACAATGAGCAGTTCTTC. The chain combines TRBV3-1 (or the pseudogene TRBV3-2) with TRBJ2-1; 7 bases agree with TRBD2. The CDR3 spans 14 residues. From germline, CDR1 is LGHDT and CDR2 YNNKEL (reference sequence). V shed 5 bases, J shed 4 bases, and the junction held 5 bases outside the gene matches.

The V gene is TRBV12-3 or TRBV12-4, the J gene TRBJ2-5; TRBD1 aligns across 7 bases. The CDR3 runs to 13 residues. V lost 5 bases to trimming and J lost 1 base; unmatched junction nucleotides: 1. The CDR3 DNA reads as TGTGCCAGCAGTCACAGGGGCCAAGAGACCCAGTACTTC. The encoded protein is CASSHRGQETQYF.